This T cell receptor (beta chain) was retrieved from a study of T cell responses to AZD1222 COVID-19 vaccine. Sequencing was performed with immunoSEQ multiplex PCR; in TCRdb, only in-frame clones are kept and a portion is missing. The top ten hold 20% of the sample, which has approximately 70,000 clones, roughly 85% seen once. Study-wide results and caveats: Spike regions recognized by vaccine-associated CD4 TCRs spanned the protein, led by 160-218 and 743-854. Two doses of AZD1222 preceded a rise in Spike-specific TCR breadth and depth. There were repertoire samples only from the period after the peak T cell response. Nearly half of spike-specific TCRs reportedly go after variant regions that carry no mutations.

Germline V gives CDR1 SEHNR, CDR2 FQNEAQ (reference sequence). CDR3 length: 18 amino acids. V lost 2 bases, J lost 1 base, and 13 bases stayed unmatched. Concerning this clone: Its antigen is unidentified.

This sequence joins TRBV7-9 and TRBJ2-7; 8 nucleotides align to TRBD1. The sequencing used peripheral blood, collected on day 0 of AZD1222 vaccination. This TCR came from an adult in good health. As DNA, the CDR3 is TGTGCCAGCAGCTTAACGTTTTCTGTACAGGGGGTGTCCTACGAGCAGTACTTC. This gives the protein CASSLTFSVQGVSYEQYF.